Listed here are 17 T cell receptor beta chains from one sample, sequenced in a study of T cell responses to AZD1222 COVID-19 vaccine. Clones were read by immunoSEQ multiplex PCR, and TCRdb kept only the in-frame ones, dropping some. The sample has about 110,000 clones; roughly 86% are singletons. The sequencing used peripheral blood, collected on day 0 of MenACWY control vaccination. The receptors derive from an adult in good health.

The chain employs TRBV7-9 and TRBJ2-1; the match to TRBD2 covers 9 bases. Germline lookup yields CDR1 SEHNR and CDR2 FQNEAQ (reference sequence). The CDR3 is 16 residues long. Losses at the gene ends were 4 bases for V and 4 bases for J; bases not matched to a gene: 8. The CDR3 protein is CASSSPTSGAYNEQFF. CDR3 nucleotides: TGTGCCAGCAGCTCACCGACTAGCGGAGCGTACAATGAGCAGTTCTTC. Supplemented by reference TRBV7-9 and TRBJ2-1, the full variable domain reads DTGVSQNPRHKITKRGQNVTFRCDPISEHNRLYWYRQTLGQGPEFLTYFQNEAQLEKSRLLSDRFSAERPKGSFSTLEIQRTEQGDSAMYLCASSSPTSGAYNEQFFGPGTRLTVL.

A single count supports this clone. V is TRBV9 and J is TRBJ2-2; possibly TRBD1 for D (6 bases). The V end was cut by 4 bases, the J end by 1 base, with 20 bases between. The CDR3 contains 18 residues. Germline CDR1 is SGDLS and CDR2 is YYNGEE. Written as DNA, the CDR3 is TGTGCCAGCAGCCCAACTTCCGGGACACGGAAGAACACCGGGGAGCTGTTTTTT. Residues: CASSPTSGTRKNTGELFF.

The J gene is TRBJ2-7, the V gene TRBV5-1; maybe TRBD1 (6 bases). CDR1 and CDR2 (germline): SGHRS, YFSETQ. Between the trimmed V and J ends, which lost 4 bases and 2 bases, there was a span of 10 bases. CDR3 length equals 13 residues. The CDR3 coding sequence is TGCGCCAGCAGCCCGGACAGAGCCTACGAGCAGTACTTC. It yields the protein CASSPDRAYEQYF.

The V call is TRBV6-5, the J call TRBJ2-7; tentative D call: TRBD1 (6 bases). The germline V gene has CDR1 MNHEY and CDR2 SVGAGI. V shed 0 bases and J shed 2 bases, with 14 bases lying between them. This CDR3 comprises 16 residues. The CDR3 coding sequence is TGTGCCAGCAGTTACTCCCAAGGGGGAGCCGCCTACGAGCAGTACTTC. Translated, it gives CASSYSQGGAAYEQYF.

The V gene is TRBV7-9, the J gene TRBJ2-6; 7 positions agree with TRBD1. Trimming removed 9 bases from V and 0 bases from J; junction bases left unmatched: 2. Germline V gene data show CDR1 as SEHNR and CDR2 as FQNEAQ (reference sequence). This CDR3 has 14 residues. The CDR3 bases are TGTGCCAGTAGACAGGGCTCTGGGGCCAACGTCCTGACTTTC. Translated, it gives CASRQGSGANVLTF.

The CDR3 sequence: CASSLPLGQGAATDTQYF. CDR3 nucleotides: TGTGCCAGCAGCTTACCCTTGGGACAGGGGGCCGCCACAGATACGCAGTATTTT. This sequence joins TRBV7-9 and TRBJ2-3; 12 nucleotides agree with TRBD1. The CDR3 is 18 amino acids. CDR1 and CDR2 (germline): SEHNR, FQNEAQ (reference sequence). V was clipped by 2 bases and J by 2 bases; unmatched bases: 8.

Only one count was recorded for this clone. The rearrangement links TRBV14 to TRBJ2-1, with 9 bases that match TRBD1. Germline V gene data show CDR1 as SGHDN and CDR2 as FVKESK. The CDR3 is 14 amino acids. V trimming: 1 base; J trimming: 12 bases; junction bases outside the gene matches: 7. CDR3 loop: CASSQAGTGFRQFF. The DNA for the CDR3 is TGTGCCAGCAGCCAAGCCGGGACAGGGTTCAGGCAGTTCTTC.

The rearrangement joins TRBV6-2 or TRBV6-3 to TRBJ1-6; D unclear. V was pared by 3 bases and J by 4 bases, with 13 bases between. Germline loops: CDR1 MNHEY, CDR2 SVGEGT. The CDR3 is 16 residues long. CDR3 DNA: TGTGCCAGCAGTTATCGACCGGATTGGTATAATTCACCCCTCCACTTT. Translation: CASSYRPDWYNSPLHF.

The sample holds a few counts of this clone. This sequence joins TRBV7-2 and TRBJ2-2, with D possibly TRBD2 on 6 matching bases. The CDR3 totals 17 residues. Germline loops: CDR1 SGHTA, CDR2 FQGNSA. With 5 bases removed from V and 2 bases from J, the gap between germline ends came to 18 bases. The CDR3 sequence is CASSLPRGGINTGELFF. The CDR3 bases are TGTGCCAGCAGCCTACCAAGAGGAGGGATAAACACCGGGGAGCTGTTTTTT.

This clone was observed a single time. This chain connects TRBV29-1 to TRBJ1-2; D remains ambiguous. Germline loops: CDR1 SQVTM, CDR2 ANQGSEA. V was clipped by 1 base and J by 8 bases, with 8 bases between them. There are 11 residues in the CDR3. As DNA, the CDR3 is TGCAGCGTTGAAGGGTGGAGAGGCTACACCTTC. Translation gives CSVEGWRGYTF.

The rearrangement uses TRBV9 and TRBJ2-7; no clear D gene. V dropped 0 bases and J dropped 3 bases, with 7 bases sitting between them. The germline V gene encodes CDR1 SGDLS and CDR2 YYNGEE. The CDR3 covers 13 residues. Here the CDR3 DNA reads TGTGCCAGCAGCGTAGTTCCGGACTACGAGCAGTACTTC. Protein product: CASSVVPDYEQYF.

The CDR3 region is CASSSGTISGANVLTF. The CDR3 DNA reads as TGTGCCAGCAGCAGTGGGACCATTTCTGGGGCCAACGTCCTGACTTTC. V is TRBV21-1 and J is TRBJ2-6. TRBV21-1 is recorded as a pseudogene. There are 16 residues in the CDR3.

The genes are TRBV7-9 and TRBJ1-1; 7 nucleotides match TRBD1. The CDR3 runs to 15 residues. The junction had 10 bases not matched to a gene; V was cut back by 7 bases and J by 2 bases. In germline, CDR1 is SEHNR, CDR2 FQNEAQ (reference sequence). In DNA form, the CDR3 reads TGTGCCAGCACCCTATCGGGACAGCTCAACACTGAAGCTTTCTTT. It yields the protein CASTLSGQLNTEAFF.

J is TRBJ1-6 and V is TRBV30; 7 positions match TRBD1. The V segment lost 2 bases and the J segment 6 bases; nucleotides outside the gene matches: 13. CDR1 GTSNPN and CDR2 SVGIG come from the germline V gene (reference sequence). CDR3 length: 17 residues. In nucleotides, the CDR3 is TGTGCCTGGAGTTCCCCTACAGGGGATCTTGGTAATTCACCCCTCCACTTT. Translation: CAWSSPTGDLGNSPLHF.

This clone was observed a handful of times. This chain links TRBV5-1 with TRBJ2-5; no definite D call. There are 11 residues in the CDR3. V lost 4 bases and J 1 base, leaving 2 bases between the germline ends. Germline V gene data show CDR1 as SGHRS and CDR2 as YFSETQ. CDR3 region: CASSLQETQYF. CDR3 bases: TGCGCCAGCAGCCTCCAAGAGACCCAGTACTTC.

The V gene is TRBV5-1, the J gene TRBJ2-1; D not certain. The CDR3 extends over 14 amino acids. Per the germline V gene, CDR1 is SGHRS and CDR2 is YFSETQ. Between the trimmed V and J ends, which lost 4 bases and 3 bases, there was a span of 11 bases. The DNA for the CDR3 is TGCGCCAGCAGCCCGGAACGGTACTACAATGAGCAGTTCTTC. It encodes CASSPERYYNEQFF. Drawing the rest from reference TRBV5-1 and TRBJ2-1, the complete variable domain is KAGVTQTPRYLIKTRGQQVTLSCSPISGHRSVSWYQQTPGQGLQFLFEYFSETQRNKGNFPGRFSGRQFSNSRSEMNVSTLELGDSALYLCASSPERYYNEQFFGPGTRLTVL.

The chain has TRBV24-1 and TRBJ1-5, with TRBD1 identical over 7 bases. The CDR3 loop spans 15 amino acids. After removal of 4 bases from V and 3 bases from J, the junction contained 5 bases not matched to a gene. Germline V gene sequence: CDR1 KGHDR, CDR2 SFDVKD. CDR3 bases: TGTGCCACCAGTGACGCTGGGACAGACAATCAGCCCCAGCATTTT. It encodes CATSDAGTDNQPQHF.